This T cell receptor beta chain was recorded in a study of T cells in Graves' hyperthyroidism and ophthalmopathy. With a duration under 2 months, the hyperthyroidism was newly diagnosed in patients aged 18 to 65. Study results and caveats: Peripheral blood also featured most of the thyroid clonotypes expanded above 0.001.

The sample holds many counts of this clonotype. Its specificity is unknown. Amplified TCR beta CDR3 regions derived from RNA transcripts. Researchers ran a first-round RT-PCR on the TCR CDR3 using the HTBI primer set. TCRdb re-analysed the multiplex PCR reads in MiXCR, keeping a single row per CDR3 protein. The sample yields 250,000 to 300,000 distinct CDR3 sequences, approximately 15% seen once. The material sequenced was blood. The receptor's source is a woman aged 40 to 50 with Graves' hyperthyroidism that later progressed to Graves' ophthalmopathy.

CDR3: CASRDTGTGIGNEQFF. DNA of the CDR3: TGTGCCAGCAGGGACACCGGGACAGGGATCGGCAATGAGCAGTTCTTC. The rearrangement uses TRBV2 and TRBJ2-1; 9 bases are shared with TRBD1. CDR1 is SNHLY and CDR2 is FYNNEI in the germline V gene. The CDR3 loop spans 16 amino acids. The V and J ends lost 6 bases and 6 bases, in that order; junction bases with no gene match: 12.